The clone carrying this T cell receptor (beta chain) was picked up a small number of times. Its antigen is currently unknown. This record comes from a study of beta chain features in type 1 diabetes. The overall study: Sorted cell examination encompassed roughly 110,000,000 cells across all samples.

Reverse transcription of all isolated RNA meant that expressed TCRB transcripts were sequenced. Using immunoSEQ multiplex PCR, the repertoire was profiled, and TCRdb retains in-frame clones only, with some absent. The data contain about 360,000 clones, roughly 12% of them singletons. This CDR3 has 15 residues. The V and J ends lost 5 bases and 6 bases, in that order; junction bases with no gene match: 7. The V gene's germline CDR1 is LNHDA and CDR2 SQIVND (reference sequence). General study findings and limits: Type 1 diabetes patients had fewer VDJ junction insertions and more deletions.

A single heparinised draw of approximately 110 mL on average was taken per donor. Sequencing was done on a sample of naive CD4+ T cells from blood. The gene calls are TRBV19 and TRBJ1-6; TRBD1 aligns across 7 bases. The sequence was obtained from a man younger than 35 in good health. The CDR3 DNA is TGTGCCAGTAGTCAGATGGGACAGCCTAATTCACCCCTCCACTTT. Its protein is CASSQMGQPNSPLHF.